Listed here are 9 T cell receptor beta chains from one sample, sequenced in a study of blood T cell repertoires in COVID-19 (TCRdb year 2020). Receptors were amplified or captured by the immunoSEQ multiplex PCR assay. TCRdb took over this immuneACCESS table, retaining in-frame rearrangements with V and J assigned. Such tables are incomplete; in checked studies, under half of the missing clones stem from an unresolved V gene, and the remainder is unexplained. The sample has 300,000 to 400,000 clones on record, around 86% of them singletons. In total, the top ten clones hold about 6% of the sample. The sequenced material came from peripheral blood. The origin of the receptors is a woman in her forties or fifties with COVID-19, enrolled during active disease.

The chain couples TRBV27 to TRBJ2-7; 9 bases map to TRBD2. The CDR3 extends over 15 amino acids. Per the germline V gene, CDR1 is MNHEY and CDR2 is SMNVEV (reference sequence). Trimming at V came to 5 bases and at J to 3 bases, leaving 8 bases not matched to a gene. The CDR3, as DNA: TGTGCCAGCAGTACAACCGGGACTAGCTTCTACGAGCAGTACTTC. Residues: CASSTTGTSFYEQYF.

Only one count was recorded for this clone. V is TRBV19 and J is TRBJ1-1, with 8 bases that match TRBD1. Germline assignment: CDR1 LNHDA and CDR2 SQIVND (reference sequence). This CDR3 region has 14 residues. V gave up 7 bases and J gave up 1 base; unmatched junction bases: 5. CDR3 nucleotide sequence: TGTGCCAGTATATGGACAGGGCGGAACACTGAAGCTTTCTTT. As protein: CASIWTGRNTEAFF.

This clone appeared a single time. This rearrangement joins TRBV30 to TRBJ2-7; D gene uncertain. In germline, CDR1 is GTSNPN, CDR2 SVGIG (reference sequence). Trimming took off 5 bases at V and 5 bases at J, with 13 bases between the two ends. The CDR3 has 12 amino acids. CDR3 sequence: CAWGPRTDEQYF. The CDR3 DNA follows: TGTGCCTGGGGGCCGAGAACGGACGAGCAGTACTTC. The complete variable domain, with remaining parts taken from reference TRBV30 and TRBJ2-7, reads SQTIHQWPATLVQPVGSPLSLECTVEGTSNPNLYWYRQAAGRGLQLLFYSVGIGQISSEVPQNLSASRPQDRQFILSSKKLLLSDSGFYLCAWGPRTDEQYFGPGTRLTVT.

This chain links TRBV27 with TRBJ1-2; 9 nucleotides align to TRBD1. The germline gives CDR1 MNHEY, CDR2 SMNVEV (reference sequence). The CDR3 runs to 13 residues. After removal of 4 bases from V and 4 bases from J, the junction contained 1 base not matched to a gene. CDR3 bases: TGTGCCAGCAGTTGGGGACAGGGCTATGGCTACACCTTC. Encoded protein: CASSWGQGYGYTF.

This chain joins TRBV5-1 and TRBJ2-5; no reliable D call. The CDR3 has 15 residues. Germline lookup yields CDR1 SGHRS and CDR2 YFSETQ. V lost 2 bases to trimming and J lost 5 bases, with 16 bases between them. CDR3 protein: CASSFSDTGWETQYF. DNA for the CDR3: TGCGCCAGCAGCTTTTCAGACACTGGATGGGAGACCCAGTACTTC.

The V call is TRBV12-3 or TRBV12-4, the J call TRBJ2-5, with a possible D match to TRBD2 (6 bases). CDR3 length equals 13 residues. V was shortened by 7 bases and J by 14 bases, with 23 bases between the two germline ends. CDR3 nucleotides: TGTGCCAGCACCATTCTGGGGCGGGGAGGCTCCTACTTC. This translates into CASTILGRGGSYF.

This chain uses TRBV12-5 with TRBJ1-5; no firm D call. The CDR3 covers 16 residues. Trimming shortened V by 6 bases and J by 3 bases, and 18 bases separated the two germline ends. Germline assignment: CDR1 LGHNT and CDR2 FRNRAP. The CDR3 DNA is TGTGCTAGTGGCTCACAAGTCGGGGAGGCCAATCAGCCCCAGCATTTT. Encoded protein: CASGSQVGEANQPQHF.

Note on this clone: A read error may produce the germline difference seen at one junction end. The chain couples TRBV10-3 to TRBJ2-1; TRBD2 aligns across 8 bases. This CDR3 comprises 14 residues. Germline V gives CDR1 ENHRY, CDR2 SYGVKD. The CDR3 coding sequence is TGTGTCATCAGCCCGGGACTAGAACACAATGAGCAGTTCTTC. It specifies CVISPGLEHNEQFF.

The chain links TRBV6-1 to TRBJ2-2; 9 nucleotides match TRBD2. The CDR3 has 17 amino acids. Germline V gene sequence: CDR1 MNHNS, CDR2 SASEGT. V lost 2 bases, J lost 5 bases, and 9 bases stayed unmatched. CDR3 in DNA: TGTGCCAGCAGTGAACGCGGAGCGGGGGGCGGAACCGGGGAGCTGTTTTTT. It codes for CASSERGAGGGTGELFF.